A selection of T cell receptor beta chains follows, all from one sample in a study of CD8 T cells in Susac syndrome. TCRdb redid the calling of the immunoSEQ multiplex PCR reads with MiXCR, one entry per CDR3 protein. This sample carries 100,000 to 150,000 distinct CDR3 sequences, 90% to 95% of them seen once, and the ten largest clones take more than 0.2%. The specimen was CD8+ T cells from PBMCs. These receptors were taken from a human donor with Susac syndrome. Both conserved end residues are trimmed from each CDR3.

TRBV2 ASSGASGVQETQY
TRBV14 ASSPGLAGLTGELF
TRBV7-9 ASSGDGPLDSPLH
TRBV30 AWRTGSGGANEQF
TRBV20-1 SARDDRSYT
TRBV9 ASSPSARAGGNEQF
TRBV5-1 ASSLYSPRTDTQY
TRBV12-3/TRBV12-4 ASTRDLSYEQY
TRBV4-1 ASSQRTSAYNSPLH
TRBV4-3 ASSQEGSGGAVYNEQF
TRBV20-1 SARTDSMAGELF
TRBV20-1 SASRTGGSYEQY
TRBV4-1 ASSQEVGGGYGYT
TRBV9 ASSVRGGIGYEQF
TRBV4-3 ASSRIAGADSEQY
TRBV25-1 ASSGDRGLNQPQH
TRBV30 AWSVEGPSQPQH
TRBV9 ASSVVGTDYGYT
TRBV12-3/TRBV12-4 ASAGGGNQPQH
TRBV11-1 ASSPDRAVRETQY
TRBV9 ASSVATGRYEQY
TRBV28 ASSVDYELNQPQH
TRBV6-2/TRBV6-3 ASTTGGYTEAF
TRBV12-3/TRBV12-4 ASSSPVAAAYNEQF
TRBV5-1 ASSARGAATEAF
TRBV30 AWTPSGGEGYGYT
TRBV4-3 ASSQGENTEAF
TRBV18 ASSPESGQGNTGELF
TRBV20-1 SARDLEGAGNQPQH
TRBV3-1 ASRTSGQETQY
TRBV19 ASSISVVGQPQH
TRBV7-6 ASSLGGQGNQPQH
TRBV27 ASSPSHRGRQY
TRBV5-1 ASSLDANSGNTIY
TRBV6-1 ASSEGGRSGANVLT
TRBV9 ASSVGGGIAYEQY
TRBV10-2 ASSETGMNTEAF
TRBV5-1 ASPGGQKHEQY
TRBV5-1 ASSFGLLPEGTNEKLF
TRBV9 ASNSPTADTGELF
TRBV5-6 ASSLSGTDIQETQY
TRBV28 ASSSGQGYTEAF
TRBV15 ATSPYRDYEQY
TRBV11-2 ASSLERGTTYGYT
TRBV12-3/TRBV12-4 ASSSQPHGYT
TRBV10-3 AISDERNTEAF
TRBV5-4 ASSFGVQGSGNTIY
TRBV20-1 SARGREDYEQY
TRBV12-3/TRBV12-4 ASSFGLALSSYEQY
TRBV20-1 SARQRREPTDTQY
TRBV9 ASSAHSGGADTQY
TRBV30 AWTITNLGEQY
TRBV20-1 SAREPGAGDTGELF
TRBV27 ASSLSSRDWDGYT
TRBV2 ASSEPGYYEQY
TRBV30 AWSRGTRDEAF
TRBV20-1 SAGRGLGEQY
TRBV9 ASSVGGTLNTEAF
TRBV15 ATSSSPSYNEQF